Following are 18 T cell receptor beta chains from one sample sequenced in a study of immune evolution from preneoplasia to lung adenocarcinoma. Using immunoSEQ multiplex PCR, the repertoire was profiled, and TCRdb retains in-frame clones only, with some absent. Among just over 4,000 clones listed, around 83% were seen once. Sequenced sample: FFPE minimally invasive lung adenocarcinoma tissue. The origin of the receptors is a person between 60 and 69 years old with lung adenocarcinoma.

The chain carries TRBV6-9 and TRBJ2-7; D might be TRBD1 (7 bases). The CDR3 is made up of 15 amino acids. The germline V gene encodes CDR1 MNHGY and CDR2 SVAAGI. Deletions cut 5 bases from V and 4 bases from J, with 18 bases between. The CDR3 reads CASSPNRGRGYEQYF. CDR3 sequence (DNA): TGTGCCAGCAGTCCTAACAGGGGTCGGGGGTACGAGCAGTACTTC.

This clone was seen only a few times. The chain employs TRBV2 and TRBJ2-5; 7 bases are a match to TRBD1. Trimming cost V 3 bases and J 0 bases; bases outside gene matches: 10. Germline values: CDR1 SNHLY, CDR2 FYNNEI. CDR3 size: 17 residues. The CDR3 sequence: CASSETLGTGDQETQYF. The CDR3 DNA is TGTGCCAGCAGTGAGACGTTGGGAACAGGGGACCAAGAGACCCAGTACTTC.

This clone was detected only once. The chain has TRBV6-1 and TRBJ1-1, with a tentative D call TRBD1 (6 bases). Trimming took off 4 bases at V and 0 bases at J, with 12 bases between the two ends. This CDR3 is 15 amino acids long. Germline values: CDR1 MNHNS, CDR2 SASEGT. DNA of the CDR3: TGTGCCAGCAGTGTACAGGGCGGACTGAACACTGAAGCTTTCTTT. Protein product: CASSVQGGLNTEAFF.

The chain has TRBV11-3 and TRBJ2-2; no reliable D call. Germline values: CDR1 SGHNT, CDR2 YENEEA. This CDR3 has 12 residues. V dropped 5 bases and J dropped 5 bases, with 6 bases sitting between them. This chain's CDR3 is CASSQLTGELFF. DNA for the CDR3: TGTGCCAGCAGCCAACTGACCGGGGAGCTGTTTTTT.

V is TRBV28 and J is TRBJ2-6; D possibly corresponds to TRBD2 (5 bases). Trimming removed 3 bases from V and 3 bases from J, with 24 bases in between. The CDR3 totals 20 residues. Germline CDR1 MDHEN, CDR2 SYDVKM. Here the CDR3 reads CASSFRRGRAREYGANVLTF. Written as DNA, the CDR3 is TGTGCCAGCAGTTTTAGGCGAGGGCGGGCCAGAGAGTATGGGGCCAACGTCCTGACTTTC.

The rearrangement joins TRBV5-1 to TRBJ1-2; 9 bases fit TRBD1. The CDR3 totals 14 residues. Germline lookup yields CDR1 SGHRS and CDR2 YFSETQ. V lost 4 bases, J lost 5 bases, and 6 bases stayed unmatched. DNA for the CDR3: TGCGCCAGCAGCCCAGGGACAGGGTGGTATGGCTACACCTTC. It yields the protein CASSPGTGWYGYTF.

Only a few counts were recorded for this clone. A read error may produce the germline difference seen at one junction end. The CDR3 region has the DNA TGTGCCGGCAGCCCCAAACTTTGGACAGGGAAGTATGGCTACACCTTC. Its translation: CAGSPKLWTGKYGYTF. The chain is built from TRBV7-2 and TRBJ1-2; TRBD1 matches 8 bases. The germline V gene encodes CDR1 SGHTA and CDR2 FQGNSA. The CDR3 is 16 residues long.

This rearrangement joins TRBV2 to TRBJ2-3; TRBD2 matches 10 bases. The CDR3 has 19 amino acids. The J segment lost 3 bases and the V segment lost 6 bases, leaving 18 bases of the junction unmatched. From germline, CDR1 is SNHLY and CDR2 FYNNEI. This CDR3 reads CASRRGAGGPLNFTDTQYF. CDR3 sequence (DNA): TGTGCCAGCAGGAGGGGAGCGGGAGGGCCTCTAAACTTTACAGATACGCAGTATTTT.

The count of this clone is one. This chain links TRBV7-9 with TRBJ2-7, with D maybe TRBD1 (6 bases). Germline V gene sequence: CDR1 SEHNR, CDR2 FQNEAQ (reference sequence). The CDR3 consists of 13 residues. Trimming stripped 1 base from V and 4 bases from J, with 8 bases between. The chain's CDR3 is CASSLGTAYEQYF. In nucleotides, the CDR3 is TGTGCCAGCAGCTTAGGGACAGCGTACGAGCAGTACTTC.

In its sample, this clone was seen a few times. The gene calls are TRBV7-6 and TRBJ2-1; TRBD2 might be the D (5 bases). The length of the CDR3 is 16 residues. CDR1 and CDR2 (germline): SGHVS, FNYEAQ. Trimming took off 7 bases at V and 6 bases at J, with 22 bases between the two ends. The CDR3 loop reads CASTPGETGPTNEQFF. The CDR3 DNA reads TGTGCCAGCACCCCCGGGGAGACTGGGCCTACCAATGAGCAGTTCTTC.

V is TRBV11-2 and J is TRBJ2-5, with D perhaps matching TRBD1 or TRBD2 (5 bases each). Germline V gives CDR1 SGHAT, CDR2 FQNNGV. Trimming took 1 base from V and 5 from J, leaving 14 bases between them. CDR3 size: 15 residues. CDR3 in DNA: TGTGCCAGCAGCTTAGGAGAAGAGGGGTTGGAGACCCAGTACTTC. This gives the protein CASSLGEEGLETQYF.

The genes are TRBV4-3 and TRBJ2-7; D not resolved. Germline CDR1 LGHNA, CDR2 YSLEER. The CDR3 covers 16 residues. V was shortened by 0 bases and J by 0 bases, with 12 bases between the two germline ends. The CDR3 spells CASSQEGSANSYEQYF. CDR3 DNA: TGCGCCAGCAGCCAAGAAGGATCTGCAAACTCCTACGAGCAGTACTTC.

V gene TRBV2 combines with J gene TRBJ1-2; 9 positions agree with TRBD1. The CDR3 extends over 15 amino acids. V gave up 0 bases and J gave up 5 bases; unmatched junction bases: 4. The germline V gene encodes CDR1 SNHLY and CDR2 FYNNEI. Here the CDR3 DNA reads TGTGCCAGCAGTGAAGCGAGTGGACAGGGGTATGGCTACACCTTC. Translating it yields CASSEASGQGYGYTF.

CDR3 sequence: CASSWDSSYEQYF. The CDR3 bases are TGTGCCAGCAGCTGGGACAGCTCCTACGAGCAGTACTTC. V gene TRBV5-5 combines with J gene TRBJ2-7; 7 nucleotides agree with TRBD1. Germline V lookup: CDR1 SGHKS, CDR2 YYEKEE (reference sequence). The CDR3 has 13 residues. The V segment lost 3 bases and the J segment 0 bases; nucleotides outside the gene matches: 0.

The V gene is TRBV7-8, the J gene TRBJ1-2, with a tentative D call TRBD1 (5 bases). The CDR3 is 14 residues long. Germline lookup yields CDR1 SGHVS and CDR2 FQNEAQ. The V end was cut by 1 base, the J end by 8 bases, with 14 bases between. The CDR3 reads CASSLGGDQTGYTF. The CDR3 bases are TGTGCCAGCAGCTTAGGGGGGGACCAGACGGGCTACACCTTC.

The chain has TRBV5-6 and TRBJ2-1; a weak D match, TRBD2 (5 bases). The ends were cut back, 6 bases at V and 4 bases at J, with 8 bases in the middle. The CDR3 spans 12 residues. Germline V gene data show CDR1 as SGHDT and CDR2 as YYEEEE. The CDR3 region is CASTSGYNEQFF. CDR3 bases: TGTGCCAGCACCTCGGGGTACAATGAGCAGTTCTTC.

The chain is built from TRBV4-2 and TRBJ2-7; D possibly corresponds to TRBD2 (6 bases). Trimming shortened V by 0 bases and J by 0 bases, and 15 bases separated the two germline ends. Germline V CDR1 and CDR2: LGHNA, YNFKEQ. The CDR3 sequence is 17 residues long. CDR3 DNA sequence: TGTGCCAGCAGCCAAGAGGGCCCGGGACTGAGCTCCTACGAGCAGTACTTC. Protein: CASSQEGPGLSSYEQYF.

On this clone itself: At one boundary the junction diverges from the germline segment, which might be a read error. The chain links TRBV7-7 to TRBJ2-1; D unresolved. The CDR3 runs 13 residues. The germline CDR1 and CDR2 sequences are SSHAT and FNYEAQ (reference sequence). The CDR3 DNA sequence: TGTGCTAGCAGCCCTCAGCTCGGAAATGAGCAGTTCTTC. Translation gives CASSPQLGNEQFF.